This T cell receptor (beta chain) is from a study of cytomegalovirus exposure and HLA in healthy donors. Researchers ran the PCR with 60 Vbeta and 13 Jbeta primers. Profiled with immunoSEQ multiplex PCR; TCRdb holds only in-frame clones, not every one. The data contain some 150,000 clones, over 75% of them singletons. The CDR3 length is 13 residues. The V and J ends lost 5 bases and 5 bases, in that order; junction bases with no gene match: 3. Germline values: CDR1 SEHNR, CDR2 FQNEAQ (reference sequence). The sequenced sample consisted of PBMCs. The chain couples TRBV7-9 to TRBJ2-3, with 8 positions matching TRBD1. This TCR was sampled from a young man in good health and CMV-seropositive. CDR3 sequence: CASSTGQGDTQYF. As DNA, the CDR3 is TGTGCCAGCAGCACCGGACAGGGAGATACGCAGTATTTT.